This T cell receptor (beta chain) appears in the sequencing data of a study of spatial heterogeneity in lung cancer. Study-level points and caveats: Expanded alpha and beta TCR counts within tumors tracked tumor mutation counts.

Stated time point: sample taken at primary tumor resection. TCRdb reprocessed the 5' RACE reads with MiXCR, giving one entry per CDR3 protein. The table has roughly 15,000 distinct CDR3 sequences, about 4.8% seen once; the top ten hold around 20%. This clonotype was observed at least ten times. Its antigen is undetermined. With the library built for alpha chains, this beta chain is off target and its frequency is not meaningful. Between the trimmed V and J ends, which lost 2 bases and 4 bases, there was a span of 13 bases. CDR3 size: 15 residues. Germline-derived CDR1 and CDR2 are SGHTA and FQGNSA. The clonotype was recovered from a female donor with early-stage non-small cell lung cancer. This specimen was lung tumor tissue, taken at surgery. The V gene is TRBV7-2, the J gene TRBJ2-3, with D possibly matching TRBD1 (5 bases). The CDR3 DNA follows: TGTGCCAGCAGCTTAAGGCCAGGGTCCCCAGATACGCAGTATTTT. Translating gives CASSLRPGSPDTQYF.